These 31 T cell receptor beta chains originate from one sample sequenced in a study of T-cell reconstitution after alpha-beta-depleted transplantation in children. Unique molecular identifiers were incorporated during preparation of the TCRbeta library. TCRdb re-called the PCR reads with MiXCR, one entry per CDR3 protein. This table holds more than 120,000 distinct CDR3 sequences, 7.5% to 9% found once. The input for sequencing was PBMCs, mostly from graft donor cells, taken 180 days after TCRalphabeta/CD19-depleted stem cell transplant. The receptor set was obtained from a female patient aged 2-9 years who had a stem cell transplant for congenital amegakaryocytic thrombocytopenia, so the T cells may come from the graft donor.

The chain's CDR3 is CASSPSGRAYNEQFF. As DNA, the CDR3 is TGTGCCAGCAGTCCTAGCGGGAGGGCCTACAATGAGCAGTTCTTC. The chain links TRBV6-1 to TRBJ2-1, with TRBD2 matching over 12 bases. The CDR3 consists of 15 residues. The junction had 1 base not matched to a gene; V was cut back by 5 bases and J by 2 bases. Germline lookup yields CDR1 MNHNS and CDR2 SASEGT.

This clonotype was detected ten times or more. The chain employs TRBV29-1 and TRBJ2-3; 9 bases are shared with TRBD2. V gave up 3 bases and J gave up 0 bases; unmatched junction bases: 7. The V gene's germline CDR1 is SQVTM and CDR2 ANQGSEA. The CDR3 extends over 16 amino acids. This chain's CDR3 is CSVDRLAGKSTDTQYF. DNA for the CDR3: TGCAGCGTTGATCGGCTAGCGGGAAAGAGCACAGATACGCAGTATTTT.

This clonotype was observed a few times. J is TRBJ2-1 and V is TRBV5-1; 11 nucleotides align to TRBD2. Unmatched junction bases numbered 14, after V lost 6 bases and J lost 0 bases. CDR1 is SGHRS and CDR2 is YFSETQ in the germline V gene. The CDR3 is 19 amino acids. The CDR3 DNA is TGCGCCAGCACCGTAGCGGGAGGGCCTGGTTCGAGCTCCTACAATGAGCAGTTCTTC. It is translated as CASTVAGGPGSSSYNEQFF.

About this clonotype: A clone one base away is much larger, so this may be a read error. V usage is TRBV29-1 and J usage is TRBJ2-6; D possibly corresponds to TRBD1 (5 bases). The CDR3 length is 15 residues. Germline loops: CDR1 SQVTM, CDR2 ANQGSEA. CDR3 residues: CSVDPGHSGANGLTF. DNA of the CDR3: TGCAGCGTTGACCCTGGACACTCTGGGGCCAACGGCCTGACTTTC.

This clonotype came up a few times. The V and J genes are TRBV20-1 and TRBJ2-7; TRBD1 might be the D (5 bases). Germline V gene sequence: CDR1 DFQATT, CDR2 SNEGSKA (reference sequence). This CDR3 has 14 amino acids. The V end lost 4 bases, the J end lost 5 bases, and 18 bases lay between the germline ends. For the CDR3, the DNA is TGCAGTGCTATCCCCAAGGGGCAAGTGAACGAGCAGTACTTC. Protein sequence: CSAIPKGQVNEQYF.

This clonotype was detected many times. The chain recombines TRBV7-2 with TRBJ2-7; D uncertain. V shed 4 bases and J shed 2 bases, with 12 bases lying between them. Germline CDR1 SGHTA, CDR2 FQGNSA. The CDR3 contains 14 residues. The CDR3: CASSSPMKTYEQYF. The CDR3, as DNA: TGTGCCAGCAGCTCTCCGATGAAAACCTACGAGCAGTACTTC.

This clonotype was seen a few times. This chain uses TRBV20-1 with TRBJ2-3; a possible D gene is TRBD1 (5 bases). The CDR3 extends over 16 amino acids. In germline, CDR1 is DFQATT, CDR2 SNEGSKA (reference sequence). Trimming cost V 0 bases and J 0 bases, with 13 bases left between them. For the CDR3, the DNA is TGCAGTGCTAGAGATCCAGGGCCCTCTAGCACAGATACGCAGTATTTT. This gives the protein CSARDPGPSSTDTQYF.

The chain couples TRBV3-1 to TRBJ2-5; D tentatively fits TRBD1 or TRBD2 (5 bases each). CDR1 is LGHDT, CDR2 YNNKEL, per germline (reference sequence). Trimming cost V 11 bases and J 5 bases, with 33 bases left between them. This CDR3 comprises 18 residues. The CDR3 DNA reads as TGTGCCTCCTGCCAAGTGGCCCCCCGGGGACCAACCGGGGAGACCCAGTACTTC. This encodes CASCQVAPRGPTGETQYF.

The table lists this clonotype with many counts. The chain carries TRBV20-1 and TRBJ1-1, with no clear D. CDR1 and CDR2 (germline): DFQATT, SNEGSKA (reference sequence). Trimming cost V 0 bases and J 0 bases, with 8 bases left between them. This CDR3 spans 14 amino acids. CDR3 amino acids: CSARDPTVNTEAFF. The CDR3 nucleotides are TGCAGTGCTAGAGATCCCACAGTGAACACTGAAGCTTTCTTT.

This clonotype was recorded many times. V gene TRBV10-3 combines with J gene TRBJ1-2; 9 bases align to TRBD1. The CDR3 consists of 16 residues. Trimming removed 3 bases from V and 7 bases from J; junction bases left unmatched: 12. The germline CDR1 and CDR2 sequences are ENHRY and SYGVKD. The CDR3 loop reads CAISDGKGTGTRGYTF. The CDR3 DNA is TGTGCCATCAGTGATGGAAAGGGGACAGGGACGCGTGGCTACACCTTC.

This clonotype was counted only a few times. The chain carries TRBV18 and TRBJ1-1, with 8 bases aligning to TRBD1. The V segment lost 1 base and the J segment 2 bases; nucleotides outside the gene matches: 9. The CDR3 extends over 17 amino acids. Germline values: CDR1 KGHSH, CDR2 LQKENI. For the CDR3, the DNA is TGTGCCAGCTCACCACTGGCGGGCAGGGGGCTTAACACTGAAGCTTTCTTT. It translates to CASSPLAGRGLNTEAFF.

In the case of this clonotype: A much more abundant neighbour one base away suggests this may be a read error. The genes are TRBV20-1 and TRBJ2-4; TRBD1 matches at 10 bases. Germline assignment: CDR1 DFQATT and CDR2 SNEGSKA (reference sequence). The CDR3 spans 15 residues. J gave up 4 bases and V 3 bases, and 6 bases lay outside the gene matches. The CDR3 loop is CSASGDRGLKNIQYF. The CDR3 region has the DNA TGCAGTGCTAGCGGCGACAGGGGGCTTAAAAACATTCAGTACTTC.

This clonotype was recorded at least ten times. The rearrangement uses TRBV9 and TRBJ1-4; D perhaps matches TRBD1 (5 bases). V was shortened by 1 base and J by 7 bases, with 14 bases between the two germline ends. Germline V CDR1 and CDR2: SGDLS, YYNGEE. The CDR3 runs 15 residues. The CDR3 DNA follows: TGTGCCAGCAGCGTACAATCAGGGCCCTTTGAAAAACTGTTTTTT. Protein product: CASSVQSGPFEKLFF.

This clonotype was observed at least ten times. V is TRBV5-4 and J is TRBJ1-3, with a tentative D call TRBD1 (6 bases). V dropped 4 bases and J dropped 4 bases, with 12 bases sitting between them. The CDR3 spans 14 residues. Per germline, CDR1 SGHNT and CDR2 YYREEE (reference sequence). The CDR3 nucleotides are TGTGCCAGCAGCCCCGGGACACCCGGAAACACCATATATTTT. It is translated as CASSPGTPGNTIYF.

At least ten counts were recorded for this clonotype. The CDR3 region has the DNA TGCAGTGCCCGGACAGGGGACCACACAGATACGCAGTATTTT. Its translation: CSARTGDHTDTQYF. The rearrangement uses TRBV20-1 and TRBJ2-3; the match to TRBD1 covers 9 bases. The ends lost 6 bases at V and 2 bases at J; junction bases unmatched: 6. There are 14 residues in the CDR3. Germline CDR1 reads DFQATT; CDR2 reads SNEGSKA (reference sequence).

The chain links TRBV6-2 or TRBV6-3 to TRBJ2-7; 13 bases are a match to TRBD2. V lost 2 bases, J lost 4 bases, and 14 bases stayed unmatched. There are 19 residues in the CDR3. CDR1 and CDR2 from the germline V gene are MNHEY and SVGEGT. CDR3 coding DNA: TGTGCCAGCAGTTACACCCCGGGACTAGCGGGAAAGATCCGGTACGAGCAGTACTTC. Translating gives CASSYTPGLAGKIRYEQYF.

The table lists this clonotype with many counts. The chain has TRBV5-1 and TRBJ2-7; TRBD1 matches at 9 bases. After removal of 4 bases from V and 0 bases from J, the junction contained 5 bases not matched to a gene. Germline CDR1 is SGHRS and CDR2 is YFSETQ. The CDR3 loop spans 15 amino acids. This chain's CDR3 is CASSIQGASSYEQYF. As DNA, the CDR3 is TGCGCCAGCAGCATACAGGGGGCCAGCTCCTACGAGCAGTACTTC.

Only a few counts were recorded for this clonotype. The rearrangement uses TRBV12-3 or TRBV12-4 and TRBJ2-2; a possible D gene is TRBD2 (6 bases). Between the trimmed V and J ends, which lost 7 bases and 0 bases, there was a span of 12 bases. This CDR3 has 15 residues. CDR3 sequence: CASTLRRANTGELFF. The DNA of the CDR3 is TGTGCCAGCACCCTGAGGAGGGCGAACACCGGGGAGCTGTTTTTT.

This clonotype showed up many times. The gene calls are TRBV7-7 and TRBJ2-2; TRBD2 matches 12 bases. The germline gives CDR1 SSHAT, CDR2 FNYEAQ (reference sequence). Trimming removed 4 bases from V and 4 bases from J; junction bases left unmatched: 13. The CDR3 sequence is 19 residues long. In nucleotides, the CDR3 is TGTGCCAGCAGCTCGACTAGCGGGGGCAGGATTGCGGGCACCGGGGAGCTGTTTTTT. Translation gives CASSSTSGGRIAGTGELFF. Combining the CDR3 with reference TRBV7-7 and TRBJ2-2 gives the whole variable domain GAGVSQSPRYKVTKRGQDVTLRCDPISSHATLYWYQQALGQGPEFLTYFNYEAQPDKSGLPSDRFSAERPEGSISTLTIQRTEQRDSAMYRCASSSTSGGRIAGTGELFFGEGSRLTVL.

This clonotype occurred many times. J is TRBJ2-7 and V is TRBV7-6, with 8 nucleotides matching TRBD2. Germline loops: CDR1 SGHVS, CDR2 FNYEAQ. The trim removed 1 base at V and 6 bases at J, leaving 11 bases unmatched. The CDR3 sequence is 16 residues long. The CDR3 is CASSLGLSGSEVEQYF. Here the CDR3 DNA reads TGTGCCAGCAGCTTAGGGTTAAGCGGGAGCGAAGTCGAGCAGTACTTC.

The chain recombines TRBV2 with TRBJ2-5; D may be TRBD1 (5 bases). The germline CDR1 and CDR2 sequences are SNHLY and FYNNEI. This CDR3 has 14 residues. V lost 3 bases and J lost 2, with 10 bases in between. CDR3 in amino acids: CASSDDRAQETQYF. The CDR3 bases are TGTGCCAGCAGTGACGACAGAGCTCAAGAGACCCAGTACTTC.

The sample holds many counts of this clonotype. The gene calls are TRBV24-1 and TRBJ2-1; 8 bases map to TRBD2. Germline CDR1 reads KGHDR; CDR2 reads SFDVKD. The CDR3 runs to 16 residues. The V and J ends lost 9 bases and 0 bases, in that order; junction bases with no gene match: 9. The CDR3 reads CATQTNGRDSYNEQFF. The DNA for the CDR3 is TGTGCCACCCAAACTAACGGGAGGGACTCCTACAATGAGCAGTTCTTC.

This clonotype was seen a handful of times. The chain is built from TRBV7-3 and TRBJ2-6; D gene uncertain. CDR1 is SGHTA, CDR2 FQGTGA, per germline. V was trimmed by 1 base and J by 2 bases, leaving 21 bases between them. The CDR3 length is 20 residues. In DNA, the CDR3 is TGTGCCAGCAGCTTAATCGGCACGGGCGGAGCAACTACTGGGGCCAACGTCCTGACTTTC. This sequence encodes CASSLIGTGGATTGANVLTF.

This clonotype was detected only a few times. V is TRBV12-3 or TRBV12-4 and J is TRBJ1-1; D is undetermined. This CDR3 region has 14 residues. V was pared by 5 bases and J by 3 bases, with 13 bases between. The CDR3: CASSVNLLDTEAFF. As DNA, the CDR3 is TGTGCCAGCAGTGTGAATCTTCTGGACACTGAAGCTTTCTTT.

This clonotype appeared many times. The chain combines TRBV5-1 with TRBJ2-5; no reliable D call. V dropped 5 bases and J dropped 3 bases, with 8 bases sitting between them. CDR1 and CDR2 from the germline V gene are SGHRS and YFSETQ. The CDR3 runs to 12 residues. The CDR3 DNA sequence: TGCGCCAGCAGTCGAACAAAAGAGACCCAGTACTTC. It translates to CASSRTKETQYF.

The chain uses TRBV27 and TRBJ2-7, with TRBD1 identical over 7 bases. In germline, CDR1 is MNHEY, CDR2 SMNVEV (reference sequence). J lost 4 bases, V lost 6 bases, and 9 bases had no gene match. This CDR3 has 14 residues. CDR3 loop: CASRPLDRAYEQYF. As DNA, the CDR3 is TGTGCCAGCAGACCTCTCGACAGGGCTTACGAGCAGTACTTC.

This clonotype was seen a handful of times. The chain couples TRBV27 to TRBJ2-5; no clear D. Germline lookup yields CDR1 MNHEY and CDR2 SMNVEV (reference sequence). This CDR3 spans 13 amino acids. V was pared by 5 bases and J by 0 bases, with 7 bases between. In DNA form, the CDR3 reads TGTGCCAGCAGTAATATTTACCAAGAGACCCAGTACTTC. It encodes CASSNIYQETQYF.

In its sample, this clonotype was seen many times. V and J are TRBV7-9 and TRBJ2-1, with D uncertain. CDR1 and CDR2 from the germline V gene are SEHNR and FQNEAQ (reference sequence). This CDR3 contains 12 residues. Trimming took 0 bases from V and 9 from J, leaving 6 bases between them. CDR3 in DNA: TGTGCCAGCAGCTTAGCGCTAGGTGAGCAGTTCTTC. Its protein is CASSLALGEQFF.

Ten or more counts support this clonotype. The V gene is TRBV6-5, the J gene TRBJ2-5; D perhaps matches TRBD1 (6 bases). Germline V CDR1 and CDR2: MNHEY, SVGAGI. Trimming shortened V by 0 bases and J by 2 bases, and 13 bases separated the two germline ends. The CDR3 length is 16 residues. The CDR3 region is CASSYSIQGRQETQYF. The CDR3 bases are TGTGCCAGCAGTTACTCGATCCAGGGGCGACAAGAGACCCAGTACTTC.

To note about this clonotype: A clone one base away is much larger, so this may be a read error. V and J are TRBV28 and TRBJ2-7, with D tentatively TRBD2 (5 bases). The V gene's germline CDR1 is MDHEN and CDR2 SYDVKM. The CDR3 consists of 16 residues. The V end lost 1 base, the J end lost 2 bases, and 15 bases lay between the germline ends. CDR3 sequence: CASSLLARVVTYEQYF. In DNA, the CDR3 is TGTGCCAGCAGTTTATTGGCGCGGGTGGTAACCTACGAGCAGTACTTC.

This clonotype has more than one count but fewer than ten. V and J are TRBV10-3 and TRBJ2-2; TRBD2 aligns across 9 bases. The V gene end was trimmed by 10 bases and the J gene end by 0 bases; junction bases not matched to a gene: 15. This CDR3 has 18 amino acids. The germline CDR1 and CDR2 sequences are ENHRY and SYGVKD. The chain's CDR3 is CATLPGTSGSTNTGELFF. CDR3 bases: TGTGCCACCCTCCCCGGAACTAGCGGGTCCACGAACACCGGGGAGCTGTTTTTT.